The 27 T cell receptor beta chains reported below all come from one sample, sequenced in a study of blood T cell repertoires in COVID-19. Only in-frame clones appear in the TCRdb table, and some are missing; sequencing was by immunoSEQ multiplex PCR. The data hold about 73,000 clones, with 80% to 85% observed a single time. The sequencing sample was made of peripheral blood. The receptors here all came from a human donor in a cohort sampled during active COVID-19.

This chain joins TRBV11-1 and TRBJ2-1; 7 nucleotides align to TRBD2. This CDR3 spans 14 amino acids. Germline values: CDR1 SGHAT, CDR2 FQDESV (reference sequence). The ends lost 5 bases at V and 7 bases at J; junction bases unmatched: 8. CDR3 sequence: CASSPDWGGNEQFF. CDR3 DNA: TGTGCCAGCAGCCCGGACTGGGGGGGGAATGAGCAGTTCTTC.

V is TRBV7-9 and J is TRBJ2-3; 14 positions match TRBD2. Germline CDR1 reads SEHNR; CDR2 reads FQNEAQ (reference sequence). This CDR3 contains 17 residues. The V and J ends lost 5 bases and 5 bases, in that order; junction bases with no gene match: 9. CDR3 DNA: TGTGCCAGCAGCCCCCGGGGACTAGCGGGGGTTGGAGATACGCAGTATTTT. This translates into CASSPRGLAGVGDTQYF.

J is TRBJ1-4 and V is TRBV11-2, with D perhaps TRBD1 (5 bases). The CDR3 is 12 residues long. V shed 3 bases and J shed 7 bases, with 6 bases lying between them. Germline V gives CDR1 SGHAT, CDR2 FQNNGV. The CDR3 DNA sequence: TGTGCCAGCAGCTTTCAGGGTGAAAAACTGTTTTTT. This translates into CASSFQGEKLFF.

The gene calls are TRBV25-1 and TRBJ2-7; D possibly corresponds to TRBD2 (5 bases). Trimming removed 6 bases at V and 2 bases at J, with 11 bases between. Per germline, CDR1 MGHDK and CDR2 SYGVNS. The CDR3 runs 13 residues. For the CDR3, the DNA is TGTGCCAGCAGGCCCGCCGGGGCCTACGAGCAGTACTTC. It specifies CASRPAGAYEQYF.

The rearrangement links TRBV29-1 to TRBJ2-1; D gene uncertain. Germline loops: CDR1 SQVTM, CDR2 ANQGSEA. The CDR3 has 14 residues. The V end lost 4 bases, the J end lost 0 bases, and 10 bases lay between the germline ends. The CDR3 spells CSVVLESSYNEQFF. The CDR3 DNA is TGCAGCGTTGTGCTGGAGAGCTCCTACAATGAGCAGTTCTTC.

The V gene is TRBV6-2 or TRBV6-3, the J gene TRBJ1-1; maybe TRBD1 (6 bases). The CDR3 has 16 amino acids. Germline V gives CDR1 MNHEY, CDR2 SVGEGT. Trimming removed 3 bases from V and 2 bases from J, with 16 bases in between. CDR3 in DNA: TGTGCCAGCAGTTATGAGCAGGGGCGACTAAACACTGAAGCTTTCTTT. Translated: CASSYEQGRLNTEAFF.

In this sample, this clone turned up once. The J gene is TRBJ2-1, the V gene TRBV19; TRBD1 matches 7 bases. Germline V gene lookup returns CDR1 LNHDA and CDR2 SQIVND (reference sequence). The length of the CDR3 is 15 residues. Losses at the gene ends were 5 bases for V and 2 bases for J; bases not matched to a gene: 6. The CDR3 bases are TGTGCCAGTAGTGTTAGGGGGCAGACCTACAATGAGCAGTTCTTC. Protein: CASSVRGQTYNEQFF.

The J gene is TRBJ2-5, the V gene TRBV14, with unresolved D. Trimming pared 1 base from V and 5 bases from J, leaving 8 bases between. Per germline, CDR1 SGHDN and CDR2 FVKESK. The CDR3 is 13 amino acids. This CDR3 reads CASSQGYGETQYF. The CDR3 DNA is TGTGCCAGCAGCCAAGGTTACGGGGAGACCCAGTACTTC.

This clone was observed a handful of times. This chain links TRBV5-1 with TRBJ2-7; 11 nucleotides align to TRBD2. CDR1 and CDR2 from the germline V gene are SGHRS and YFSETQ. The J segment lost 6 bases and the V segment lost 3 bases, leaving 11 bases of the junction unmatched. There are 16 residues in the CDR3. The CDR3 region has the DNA TGCGCCAGCAGCTCCTCCCTAGCGGGGGGTTACTCCGAGCAGTACTTC. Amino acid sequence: CASSSSLAGGYSEQYF.

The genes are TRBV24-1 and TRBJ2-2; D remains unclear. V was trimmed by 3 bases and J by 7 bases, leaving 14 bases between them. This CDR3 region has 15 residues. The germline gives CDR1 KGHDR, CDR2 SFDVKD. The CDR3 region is CATSDPQVRLGELFF. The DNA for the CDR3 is TGTGCCACCAGTGATCCGCAGGTCCGCCTCGGGGAGCTGTTTTTT.

DNA for the CDR3: TGTGCCAGCAGCTTCGGCACAGGGCCCGGAAACACCATATATTTT. It translates to CASSFGTGPGNTIYF. V and J are TRBV7-2 and TRBJ1-3; maybe TRBD1 (6 bases). The CDR3 extends over 15 amino acids. Trimming shortened V by 3 bases and J by 4 bases, and 13 bases separated the two germline ends. The germline gives CDR1 SGHTA, CDR2 FQGNSA.

The CDR3 region has the DNA TGTGCCACCAGTGATTTTAGACGGACAAGCACAGATACGCAGTATTTT. Its protein is CATSDFRRTSTDTQYF. The chain employs TRBV24-1 and TRBJ2-3; tentatively, D is TRBD1 (5 bases). The CDR3 spans 16 residues. Between the trimmed V and J ends, which lost 1 base and 0 bases, there was a span of 10 bases. The germline CDR1 and CDR2 sequences are KGHDR and SFDVKD.

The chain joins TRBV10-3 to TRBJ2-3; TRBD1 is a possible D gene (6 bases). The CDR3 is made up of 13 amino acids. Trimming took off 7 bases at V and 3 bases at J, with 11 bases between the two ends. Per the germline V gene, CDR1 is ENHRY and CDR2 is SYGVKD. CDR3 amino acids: CAIKARGTDTQYF. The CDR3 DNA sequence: TGTGCCATCAAGGCGAGGGGGACAGATACGCAGTATTTT.

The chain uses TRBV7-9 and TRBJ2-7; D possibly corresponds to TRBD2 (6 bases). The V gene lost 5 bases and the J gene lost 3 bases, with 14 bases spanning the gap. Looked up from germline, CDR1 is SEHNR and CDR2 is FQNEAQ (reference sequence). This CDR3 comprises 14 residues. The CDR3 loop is CASSRGLLHYEQYF. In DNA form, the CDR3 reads TGTGCCAGCAGCCGCGGACTACTCCACTACGAGCAGTACTTC. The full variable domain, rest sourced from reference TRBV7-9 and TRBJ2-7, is DTGVSQNPRHKITKRGQNVTFRCDPISEHNRLYWYRQTLGQGPEFLTYFQNEAQLEKSRLLSDRFSAERPKGSFSTLEIQRTEQGDSAMYLCASSRGLLHYEQYFGPGTRLTVT.

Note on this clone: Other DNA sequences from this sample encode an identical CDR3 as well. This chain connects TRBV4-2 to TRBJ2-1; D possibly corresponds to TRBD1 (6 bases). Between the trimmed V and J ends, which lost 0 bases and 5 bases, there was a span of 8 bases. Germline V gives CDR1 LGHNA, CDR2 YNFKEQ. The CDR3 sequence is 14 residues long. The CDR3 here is CASSQDPGDNEQFF. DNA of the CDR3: TGTGCCAGCAGCCAAGATCCAGGGGACAATGAGCAGTTCTTC.

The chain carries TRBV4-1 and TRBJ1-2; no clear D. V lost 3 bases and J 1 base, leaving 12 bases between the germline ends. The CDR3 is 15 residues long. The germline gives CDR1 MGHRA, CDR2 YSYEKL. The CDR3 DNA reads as TGCGCCAGCAGCCATCCAGAGGCTCTTAACTATGGCTACACCTTC. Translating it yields CASSHPEALNYGYTF.

CDR3 sequence reads: CASSQGVGVRPQHF. The CDR3 DNA reads as TGCGCCAGCAGCCAAGGTGTCGGGGTGAGGCCCCAGCATTTT. The rearrangement uses TRBV4-1 and TRBJ1-5; D is unclear. Germline V gene data show CDR1 as MGHRA and CDR2 as YSYEKL. CDR3 length: 14 amino acids. Trimming shortened V by 1 base and J by 9 bases, and 13 bases separated the two germline ends.

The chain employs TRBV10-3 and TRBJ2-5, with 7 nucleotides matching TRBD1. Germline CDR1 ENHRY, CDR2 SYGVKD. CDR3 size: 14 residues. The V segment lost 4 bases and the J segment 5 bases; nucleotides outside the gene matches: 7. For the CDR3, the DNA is TGTGCCATCAGTGTGAGAGAGGGGGCGGAGACCCAGTACTTC. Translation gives CAISVREGAETQYF.

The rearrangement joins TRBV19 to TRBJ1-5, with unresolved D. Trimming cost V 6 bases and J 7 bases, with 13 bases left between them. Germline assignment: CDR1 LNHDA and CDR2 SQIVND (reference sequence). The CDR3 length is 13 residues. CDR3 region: CASSPQVSQPQHF. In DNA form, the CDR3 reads TGTGCCAGTAGCCCCCAGGTATCGCAGCCCCAGCATTTT.

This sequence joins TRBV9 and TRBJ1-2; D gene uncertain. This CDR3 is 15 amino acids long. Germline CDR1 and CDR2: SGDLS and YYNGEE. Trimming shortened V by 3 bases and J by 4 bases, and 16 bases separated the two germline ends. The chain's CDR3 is CASSARAVGSYGYTF. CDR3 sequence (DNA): TGTGCCAGCAGCGCTCGGGCTGTGGGGAGCTATGGCTACACCTTC.

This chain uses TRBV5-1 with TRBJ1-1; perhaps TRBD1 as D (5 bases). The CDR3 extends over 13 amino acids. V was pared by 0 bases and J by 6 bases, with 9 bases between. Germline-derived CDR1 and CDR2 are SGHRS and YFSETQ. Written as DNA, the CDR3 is TGCGCCAGCAGCTTGGGGAGGGGATCTGAAGCTTTCTTT. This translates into CASSLGRGSEAFF.

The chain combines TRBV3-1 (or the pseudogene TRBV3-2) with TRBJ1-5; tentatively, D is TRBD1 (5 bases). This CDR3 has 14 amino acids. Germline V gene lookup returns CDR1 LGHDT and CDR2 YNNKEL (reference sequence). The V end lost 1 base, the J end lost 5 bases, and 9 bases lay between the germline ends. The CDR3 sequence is CASSQGRGDQPQHF. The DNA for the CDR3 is TGTGCCAGCAGCCAAGGGCGGGGGGATCAGCCCCAGCATTTT.

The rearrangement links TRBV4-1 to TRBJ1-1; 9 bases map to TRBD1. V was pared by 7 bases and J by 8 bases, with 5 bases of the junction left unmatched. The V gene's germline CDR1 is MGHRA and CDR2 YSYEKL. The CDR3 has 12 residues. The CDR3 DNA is TGCGCCAGCAACCCCGGGACAGGGGAAGCTTTCTTT. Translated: CASNPGTGEAFF.

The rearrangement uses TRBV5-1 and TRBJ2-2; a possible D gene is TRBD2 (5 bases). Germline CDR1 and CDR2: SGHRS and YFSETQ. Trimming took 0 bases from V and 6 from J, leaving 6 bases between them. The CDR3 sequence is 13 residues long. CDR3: CASSLGGSGELFF. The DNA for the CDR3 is TGCGCCAGCAGCTTGGGAGGGTCCGGGGAGCTGTTTTTT.

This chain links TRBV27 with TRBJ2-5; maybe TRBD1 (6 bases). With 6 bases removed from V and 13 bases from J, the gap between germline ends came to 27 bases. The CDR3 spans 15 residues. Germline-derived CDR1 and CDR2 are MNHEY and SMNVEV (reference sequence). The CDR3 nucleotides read TGTGCCAGCAGCCTGGGACACTGGATGGGAATTGTTGTGTACTTC. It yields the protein CASSLGHWMGIVVYF.

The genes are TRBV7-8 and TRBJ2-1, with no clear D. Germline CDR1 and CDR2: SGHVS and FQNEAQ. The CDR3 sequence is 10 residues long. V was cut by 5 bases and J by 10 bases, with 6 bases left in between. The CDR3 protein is CASSPFEQFF. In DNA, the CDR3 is TGTGCCAGCAGCCCCTTCGAGCAGTTCTTC.

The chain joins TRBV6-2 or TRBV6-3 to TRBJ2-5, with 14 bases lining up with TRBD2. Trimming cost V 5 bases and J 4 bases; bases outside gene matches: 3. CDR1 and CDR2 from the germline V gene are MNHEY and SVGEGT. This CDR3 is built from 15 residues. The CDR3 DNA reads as TGTGCCAGCAGTCGACTAGCGGGGGGGCCAGAGACCCAGTACTTC. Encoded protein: CASSRLAGGPETQYF.